This TCR beta chain was obtained from a study of blood T cell repertoires in COVID-19. Study at large: Sources were T cells, B-cell-depleted T cells, or PBMCs; the material itself was cDNA or gDNA.

There are 13 residues in the CDR3. The ends were cut back, 7 bases at V and 3 bases at J, with 12 bases in the middle. Germline CDR1 is MGHRA and CDR2 is YSYEKL. In the original processing: It was from reference gene primer amplification that nucleated cell counts were estimated. This table comes from immunoSEQ multiplex PCR, and its TCRdb copy is limited to in-frame clones, with some not included. The DNA gave D and trimming, while V, J and clone size come from that table. Of about 330,000 clones in the sample, more than 75% were seen once. Source material: peripheral blood. The source is a woman aged 50 to 65 with active or convalescent COVID-19. The chain uses TRBV4-1 and TRBJ1-1; possibly TRBD1 for D (5 bases). The DNA of the CDR3 is TGCGCCAGCACCTCCCGGGGGGACACTGAAGCTTTCTTT. Amino acid sequence: CASTSRGDTEAFF.